The entry that follows covers one TCR beta chain sequence. The data originate from a study of shared T cell receptors in the human thymus. With 3 bases clipped from V and 11 bases from J, the junction kept 17 bases outside the gene matches. The length of the CDR3 is 17 residues. CDR1 MGHDK and CDR2 SYGVNS come from the germline V gene. Sequenced by immunoSEQ multiplex PCR; TCRdb stores in-frame clones only, minus some. The sample lists around 730,000 clones, roughly 88% occurring once. These data were also reused for a study on human thymus T cells.

V and J are TRBV25-1 and TRBJ1-2, with 11 nucleotides matching TRBD1. This TCR was recovered from a girl less than two years old with a congenital heart defect. Sequencing was carried out using thymocytes. CDR3 in amino acids: CASSDGASGDRGDYYTF. The CDR3 nucleotides are TGTGCCAGCAGTGATGGGGCATCGGGGGACAGGGGGGATTATTACACCTTC.